This T cell receptor (beta chain) is from a study of cytomegalovirus exposure and HLA in healthy donors. The overall study: Earlier findings included roughly 120 million unique TCR beta sequences obtained from 150 million to 200 million T cells. Study-wide points: Presence/absence analyses assumed roughly uniform sequencing depth across donors. Later analysis placed DRB1 highest and HLA-C lowest in TCR association rates, which differed by HLA locus. TCR beta chain V- and J-gene trimming was linked, in a later analysis, to a missense variant in DCLRE1C.

This clone was counted a single time. Its antigen is undetermined. The study ran its PCR with 60 Vbeta and 13 Jbeta primers. Generated by immunoSEQ multiplex PCR, the TCRdb table keeps only in-frame clones and is missing some. The sample carries approximately 150,000 clones, around three quarters recorded once. The specimen was PBMCs. The sequence was collected from a woman in her 40s in good health and CMV-seronegative.

CDR3 in DNA: TGCGCCAGCAGCTCGCAGGGGCCCGAGCAGTACTTC. Encoded protein: CASSSQGPEQYF. The chain employs TRBV5-1 and TRBJ2-7; D perhaps matches TRBD1 (6 bases). The CDR3 is made up of 12 amino acids. Looked up from germline, CDR1 is SGHRS and CDR2 is YFSETQ. With 3 bases removed from V and 6 bases from J, the gap between germline ends came to 10 bases.